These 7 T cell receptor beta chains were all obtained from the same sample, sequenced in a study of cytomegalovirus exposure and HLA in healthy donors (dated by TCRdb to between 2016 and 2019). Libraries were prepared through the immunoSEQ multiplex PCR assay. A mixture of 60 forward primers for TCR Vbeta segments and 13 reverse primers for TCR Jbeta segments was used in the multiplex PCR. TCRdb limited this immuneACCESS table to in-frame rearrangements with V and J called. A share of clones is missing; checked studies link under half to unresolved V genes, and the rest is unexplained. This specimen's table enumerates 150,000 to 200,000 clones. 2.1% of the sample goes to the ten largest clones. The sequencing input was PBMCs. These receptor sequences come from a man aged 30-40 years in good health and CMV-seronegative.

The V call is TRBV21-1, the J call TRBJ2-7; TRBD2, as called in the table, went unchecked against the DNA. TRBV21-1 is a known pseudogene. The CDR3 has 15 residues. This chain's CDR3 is CASSKAGPLSEEQYF. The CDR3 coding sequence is TGTGCCAGCAGCAAAGCCGGCCCGCTTAGCGAAGAGCAGTACTTC.

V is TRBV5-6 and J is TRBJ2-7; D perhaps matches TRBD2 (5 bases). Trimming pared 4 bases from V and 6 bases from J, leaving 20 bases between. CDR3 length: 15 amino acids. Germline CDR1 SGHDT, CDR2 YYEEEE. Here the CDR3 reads CASSRGGVASSEQYF. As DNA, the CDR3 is TGTGCCAGCAGCCGGGGTGGGGTCGCTTCTAGCGAGCAGTACTTC. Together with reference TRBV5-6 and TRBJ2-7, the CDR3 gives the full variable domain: DAGVTQSPTHLIKTRGQQVTLRCSPKSGHDTVSWYQQALGQGPQFIFQYYEEEERQRGNFPDRFSGHQFPNYSSELNVNALLLGDSALYLCASSRGGVASSEQYFGPGTRLTVT.

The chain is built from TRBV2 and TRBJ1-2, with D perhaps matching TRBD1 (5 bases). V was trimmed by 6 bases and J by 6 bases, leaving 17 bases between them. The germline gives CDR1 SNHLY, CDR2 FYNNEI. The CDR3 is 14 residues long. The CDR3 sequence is CASRQVNTENGYTF. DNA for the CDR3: TGTGCCAGCAGACAGGTCAACACCGAAAATGGCTACACCTTC.

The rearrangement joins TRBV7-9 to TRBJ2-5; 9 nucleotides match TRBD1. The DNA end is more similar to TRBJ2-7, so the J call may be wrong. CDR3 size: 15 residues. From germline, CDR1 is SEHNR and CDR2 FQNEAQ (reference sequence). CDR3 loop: CASSLGTGRSYEQYF. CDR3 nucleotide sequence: TGTGCCAGCAGCCTAGGGACAGGGAGGTCCTACGAGCAGTACTTC.

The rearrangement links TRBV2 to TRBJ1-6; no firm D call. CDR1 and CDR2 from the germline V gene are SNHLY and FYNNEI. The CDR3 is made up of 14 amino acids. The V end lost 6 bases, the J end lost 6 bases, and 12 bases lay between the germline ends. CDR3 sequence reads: CASSARAGNSPLHF. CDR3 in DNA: TGTGCCAGCAGCGCTAGAGCGGGTAATTCACCCCTCCACTTT.

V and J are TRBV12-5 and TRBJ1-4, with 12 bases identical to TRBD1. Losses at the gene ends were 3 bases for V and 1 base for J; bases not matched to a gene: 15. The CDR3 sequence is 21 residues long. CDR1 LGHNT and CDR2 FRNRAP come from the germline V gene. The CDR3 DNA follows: TGTGCTAGTGGTTTTTTTTCTTGGGGGACAGGGGGCGAACTAACTAATGAAAAACTGTTTTTT. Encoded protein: CASGFFSWGTGGELTNEKLFF.

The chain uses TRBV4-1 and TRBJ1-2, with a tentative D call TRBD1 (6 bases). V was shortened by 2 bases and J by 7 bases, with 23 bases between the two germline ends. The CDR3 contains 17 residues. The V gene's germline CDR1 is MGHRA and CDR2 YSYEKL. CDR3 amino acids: CASSQLPKGGTSPGYTF. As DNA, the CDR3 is TGCGCCAGCAGCCAACTACCAAAGGGGGGGACTTCTCCTGGCTACACCTTC.